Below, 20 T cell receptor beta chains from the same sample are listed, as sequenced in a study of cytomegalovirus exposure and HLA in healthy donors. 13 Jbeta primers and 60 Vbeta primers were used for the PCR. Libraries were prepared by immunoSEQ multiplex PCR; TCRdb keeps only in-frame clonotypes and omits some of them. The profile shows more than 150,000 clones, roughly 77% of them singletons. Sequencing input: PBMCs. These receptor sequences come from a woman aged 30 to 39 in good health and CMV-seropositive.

CDR3 sequence: CASSQRLLAGAGNNYEQYF. The CDR3 DNA reads TGCGCCAGCAGCCAGAGGTTGCTGGCGGGGGCTGGCAATAACTACGAGCAGTACTTC. The chain has TRBV4-1 and TRBJ2-7; tentatively, D is TRBD2 (7 bases). The ends were cut back, 3 bases at V and 3 bases at J, with 27 bases in the middle. CDR3 length: 19 residues. CDR1 is MGHRA and CDR2 is YSYEKL in the germline V gene.

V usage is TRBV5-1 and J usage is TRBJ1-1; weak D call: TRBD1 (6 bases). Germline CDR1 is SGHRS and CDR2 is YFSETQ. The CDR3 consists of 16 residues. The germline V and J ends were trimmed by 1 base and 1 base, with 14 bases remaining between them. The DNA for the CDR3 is TGCGCCAGCAGCTTGAATAGGGGGAAGACGAACACTGAAGCTTTCTTT. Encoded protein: CASSLNRGKTNTEAFF.

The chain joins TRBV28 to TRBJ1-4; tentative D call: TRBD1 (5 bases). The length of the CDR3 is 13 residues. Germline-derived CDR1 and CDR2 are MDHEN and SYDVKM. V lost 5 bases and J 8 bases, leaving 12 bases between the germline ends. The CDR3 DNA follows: TGTGCCAGCAGTCTTCAGGGTCGGGAAAAACTGTTTTTT. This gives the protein CASSLQGREKLFF.

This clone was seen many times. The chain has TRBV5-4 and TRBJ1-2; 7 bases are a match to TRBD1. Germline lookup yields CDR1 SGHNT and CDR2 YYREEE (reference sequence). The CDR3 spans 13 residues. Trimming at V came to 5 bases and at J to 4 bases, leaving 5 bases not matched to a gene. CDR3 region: CASRNRGGYGYTF. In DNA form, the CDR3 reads TGTGCCAGCAGAAACAGGGGAGGCTATGGCTACACCTTC.

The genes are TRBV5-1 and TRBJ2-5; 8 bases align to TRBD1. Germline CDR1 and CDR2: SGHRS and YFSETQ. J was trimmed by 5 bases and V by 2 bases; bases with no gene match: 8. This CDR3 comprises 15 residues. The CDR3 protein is CASSFTRQGPETQYF. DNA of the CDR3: TGCGCCAGCAGCTTTACCCGACAGGGGCCCGAGACCCAGTACTTC.

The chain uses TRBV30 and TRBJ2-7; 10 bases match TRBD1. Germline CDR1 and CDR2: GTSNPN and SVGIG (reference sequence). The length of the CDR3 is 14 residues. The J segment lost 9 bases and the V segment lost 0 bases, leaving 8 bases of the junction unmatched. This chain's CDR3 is CAWSVGQGVEGQYF. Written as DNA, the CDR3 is TGTGCCTGGAGTGTAGGACAGGGGGTCGAGGGGCAGTACTTC.

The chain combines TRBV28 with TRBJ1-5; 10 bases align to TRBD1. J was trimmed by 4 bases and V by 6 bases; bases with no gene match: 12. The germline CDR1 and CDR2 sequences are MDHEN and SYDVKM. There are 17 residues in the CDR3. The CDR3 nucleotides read TGTGCCAGCAGCCGTCGGACAGGGGGATTAGCAAATCAGCCCCAGCATTTT. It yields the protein CASSRRTGGLANQPQHF.

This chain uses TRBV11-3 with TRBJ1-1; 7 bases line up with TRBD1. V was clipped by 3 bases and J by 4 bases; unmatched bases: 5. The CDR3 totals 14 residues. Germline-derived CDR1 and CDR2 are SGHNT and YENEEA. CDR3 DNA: TGTGCCAGCAGCTTGGCACAGGGGAGCACTGAAGCTTTCTTT. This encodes CASSLAQGSTEAFF.

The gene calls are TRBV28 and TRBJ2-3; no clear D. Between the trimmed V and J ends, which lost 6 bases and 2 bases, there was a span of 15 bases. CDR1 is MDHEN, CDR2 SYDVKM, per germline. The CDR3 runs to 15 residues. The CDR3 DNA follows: TGTGCCAGCAGGTCCTTCCATGAGTCCACAGATACGCAGTATTTT. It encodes CASRSFHESTDTQYF.

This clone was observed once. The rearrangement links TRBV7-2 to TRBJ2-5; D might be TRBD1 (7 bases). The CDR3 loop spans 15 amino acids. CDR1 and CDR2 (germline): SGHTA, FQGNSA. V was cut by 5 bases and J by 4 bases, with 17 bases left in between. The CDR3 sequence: CASSRVEGAGETQYF. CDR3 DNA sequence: TGTGCCAGCAGCCGCGTGGAGGGGGCCGGAGAGACCCAGTACTTC.

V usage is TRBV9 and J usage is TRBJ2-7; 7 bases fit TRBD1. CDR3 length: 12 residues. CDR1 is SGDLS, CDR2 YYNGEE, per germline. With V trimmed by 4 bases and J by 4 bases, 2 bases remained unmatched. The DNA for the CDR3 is TGTGCCAGCAGCCCGACAGGGTACGAGCAGTACTTC. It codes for CASSPTGYEQYF.

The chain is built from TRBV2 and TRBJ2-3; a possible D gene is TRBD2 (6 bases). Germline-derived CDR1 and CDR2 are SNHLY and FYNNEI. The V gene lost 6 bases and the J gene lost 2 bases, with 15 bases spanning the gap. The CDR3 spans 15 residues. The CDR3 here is CASRDRDLLTDTQYF. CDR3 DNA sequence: TGTGCCAGCAGGGACCGGGACTTACTCACAGATACGCAGTATTTT.

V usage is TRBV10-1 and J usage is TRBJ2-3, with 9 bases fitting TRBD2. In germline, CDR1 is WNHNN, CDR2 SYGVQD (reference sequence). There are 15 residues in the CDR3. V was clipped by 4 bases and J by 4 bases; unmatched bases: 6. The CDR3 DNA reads TGCGCCAGCAGTGGGAGCGGGGGGCTTGCAGATACGCAGTATTTT. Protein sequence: CASSGSGGLADTQYF.

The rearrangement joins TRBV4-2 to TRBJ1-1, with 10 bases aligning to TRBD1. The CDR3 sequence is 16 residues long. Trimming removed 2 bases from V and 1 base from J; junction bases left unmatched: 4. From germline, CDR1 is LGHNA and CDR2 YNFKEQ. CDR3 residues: CASSQRDRGQNTEAFF. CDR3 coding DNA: TGTGCCAGCAGCCAAAGGGACAGGGGACAGAACACTGAAGCTTTCTTT.

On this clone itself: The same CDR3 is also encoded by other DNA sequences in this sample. CDR3 amino acids: CASSQGLGQGAREQYF. CDR3 DNA: TGCGCCAGCAGCCAGGGGCTTGGACAGGGGGCGAGGGAGCAGTACTTC. V is TRBV4-3 and J is TRBJ2-7, with 11 bases identical to TRBD1. The CDR3 runs 16 residues. The V and J ends lost 3 bases and 7 bases, in that order; junction bases with no gene match: 11. The germline V gene has CDR1 LGHNA and CDR2 YSLEER.

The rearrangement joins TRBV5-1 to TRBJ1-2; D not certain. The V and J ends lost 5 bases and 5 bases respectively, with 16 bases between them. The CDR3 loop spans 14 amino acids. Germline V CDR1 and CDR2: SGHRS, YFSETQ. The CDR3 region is CASRPQPGRYGYTF. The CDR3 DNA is TGCGCCAGCAGGCCCCAACCGGGGAGGTATGGCTACACCTTC.

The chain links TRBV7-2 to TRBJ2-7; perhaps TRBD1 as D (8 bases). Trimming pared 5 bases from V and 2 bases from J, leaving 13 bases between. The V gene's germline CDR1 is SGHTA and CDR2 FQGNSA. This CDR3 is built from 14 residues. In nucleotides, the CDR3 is TGTGCCAGCAGCAACAGGGGGGGGGCCTACGAGCAGTACTTC. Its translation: CASSNRGGAYEQYF.

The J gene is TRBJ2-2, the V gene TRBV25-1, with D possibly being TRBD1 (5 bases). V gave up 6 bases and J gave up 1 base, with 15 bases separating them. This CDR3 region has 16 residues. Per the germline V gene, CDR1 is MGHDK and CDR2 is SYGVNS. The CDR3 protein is CASREDVTVNTGELFF. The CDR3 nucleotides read TGTGCCAGCAGAGAGGATGTGACAGTGAACACCGGGGAGCTGTTTTTT.

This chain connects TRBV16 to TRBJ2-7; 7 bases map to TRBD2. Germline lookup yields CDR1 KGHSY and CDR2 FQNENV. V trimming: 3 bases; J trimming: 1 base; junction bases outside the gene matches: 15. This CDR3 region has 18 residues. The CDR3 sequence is CASSHPVLRGIASYEQYF. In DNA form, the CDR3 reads TGTGCCAGCAGCCACCCGGTTTTGCGGGGGATAGCGTCCTACGAGCAGTACTTC.

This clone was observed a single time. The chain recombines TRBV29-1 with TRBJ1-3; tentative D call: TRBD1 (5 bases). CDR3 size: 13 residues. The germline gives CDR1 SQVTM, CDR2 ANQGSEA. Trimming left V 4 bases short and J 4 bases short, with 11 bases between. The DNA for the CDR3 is TGCAGCGTTGTGGGGGGTTGGGGAAACACCATATATTTT. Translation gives CSVVGGWGNTIYF.